These 23 T cell receptor beta chains share one sample of origin, sequenced in a study of cytomegalovirus exposure and HLA in healthy donors. Both 60 Vbeta primers and 13 Jbeta primers went into the PCR. The repertoire was sequenced with immunoSEQ multiplex PCR; TCRdb's copy has only in-frame clones and lacks some. Its table lists 220,000 or so clones. Material for sequencing was PBMCs. Source of these receptors: a girl aged 2 to 10 in good health and CMV-seropositive.

This rearrangement joins TRBV27 to TRBJ1-1, with 8 positions matching TRBD1. The CDR3 extends over 16 amino acids. J lost 4 bases, V lost 7 bases, and 14 bases had no gene match. CDR1 MNHEY and CDR2 SMNVEV come from the germline V gene (reference sequence). The CDR3 nucleotides are TGTGCCAGCACATCCTCAGGGGGCGCCTCTGGCACTGAAGCTTTCTTT. The encoded protein is CASTSSGGASGTEAFF.

This sequence joins TRBV27 and TRBJ2-7; the D is unclear. This CDR3 has 17 residues. V was pared by 1 base and J by 3 bases, with 19 bases between. In germline, CDR1 is MNHEY, CDR2 SMNVEV (reference sequence). CDR3 coding DNA: TGTGCCAGCAGTTTATTTTCTCCCCCGAGGTTAGGCTACGAGCAGTACTTC. This encodes CASSLFSPPRLGYEQYF.

The chain couples TRBV28 to TRBJ1-4; D might be TRBD1 (5 bases). Trimming stripped 3 bases from V and 7 bases from J, with 12 bases between. Germline V gene sequence: CDR1 MDHEN, CDR2 SYDVKM. The CDR3 is 14 amino acids. CDR3 sequence: CASSFLRGSEKLFF. CDR3 DNA: TGTGCCAGCAGTTTCCTACGGGGGTCTGAAAAACTGTTTTTT.

The rearrangement links TRBV11-2 to TRBJ2-2; possible D gene TRBD1, 5 bases. This CDR3 is built from 15 residues. In germline, CDR1 is SGHAT, CDR2 FQNNGV. The V and J ends lost 4 bases and 1 base respectively, with 10 bases between them. The CDR3 is CASSWGVGNTGELFF. In nucleotides, the CDR3 is TGTGCCAGCAGCTGGGGCGTGGGGAACACCGGGGAGCTGTTTTTT.

The chain couples TRBV5-4 to TRBJ1-2; 9 positions agree with TRBD1. The CDR3 is 18 amino acids. Germline V gene data show CDR1 as SGHNT and CDR2 as YYREEE (reference sequence). Trimming cost V 0 bases and J 2 bases; bases outside gene matches: 11. The CDR3 DNA sequence: TGTGCCAGCAGCTTGGTTATGGACCACAGGGGGCAAAACTATGGCTACACCTTC. Translated, it gives CASSLVMDHRGQNYGYTF. The variable domain in full, completed from reference TRBV5-4 and TRBJ1-2, reads ETGVTQSPTHLIKTRGQQVTLRCSSQSGHNTVSWYQQALGQGPQFIFQYYREEENGRGNFPPRFSGLQFPNYSSELNVNALELDDSALYLCASSLVMDHRGQNYGYTFGSGTRLTVV.

V gene TRBV10-3 combines with J gene TRBJ2-1; TRBD1 agrees at 9 bases. V trimming: 6 bases; J trimming: 5 bases; junction bases outside the gene matches: 5. The CDR3 runs to 14 residues. CDR1 is ENHRY and CDR2 is SYGVKD in the germline V gene. CDR3 bases: TGTGCCATCAGCAGACAGGGGGATAACAATGAGCAGTTCTTC. Protein product: CAISRQGDNNEQFF.

The V gene is TRBV4-2, the J gene TRBJ1-1; TRBD1 matches at 7 bases. V was pared by 6 bases and J by 4 bases, with 5 bases of the junction left unmatched. The CDR3 extends over 13 amino acids. Germline V gene sequence: CDR1 LGHNA, CDR2 YNFKEQ. The CDR3 here is CASRSPGGTEAFF. CDR3 in DNA: TGTGCCAGCAGATCACCAGGGGGCACTGAAGCTTTCTTT.

The V call is TRBV6-4, the J call TRBJ2-3, with D hard to call. The CDR3 length is 18 residues. Germline V lookup: CDR1 MRHNA, CDR2 SNTAGT. V lost 2 bases, J lost 1 base, and 19 bases lay in between. CDR3 DNA sequence: TGTGCCAGCAGTGACCCCGCCCTAAGGTTAGCTGGCACAGATACGCAGTATTTT. Translated, it gives CASSDPALRLAGTDTQYF.

The chain links TRBV10-3 to TRBJ2-1, with TRBD2 identical over 11 bases. Per the germline V gene, CDR1 is ENHRY and CDR2 is SYGVKD. CDR3 length equals 18 residues. Losses at the gene ends were 4 bases for V and 8 bases for J; bases not matched to a gene: 16. CDR3 in DNA: TGTGCCATCAGTGGTGAACTAGCGGGAGAAAATGGCTCGGATGAGCAGTTCTTC. This encodes CAISGELAGENGSDEQFF.

The chain carries TRBV5-4 and TRBJ1-1, with D possibly TRBD1 on 6 matching bases. Deletions cut 4 bases from V and 4 bases from J, with 14 bases between. The CDR3 loop spans 14 amino acids. CDR1 is SGHNT and CDR2 is YYREEE in the germline V gene (reference sequence). The CDR3 DNA sequence: TGTGCCAGCAGCGTACAGGGAGGGAGCACTGAAGCTTTCTTT. Its protein product is CASSVQGGSTEAFF.

The chain recombines TRBV30 with TRBJ2-5; 10 bases fit TRBD2. This CDR3 spans 14 amino acids. The V gene's germline CDR1 is GTSNPN and CDR2 SVGIG (reference sequence). After removal of 5 bases from V and 2 bases from J, the junction contained 5 bases not matched to a gene. The chain's CDR3 is CAWGSGRGQETQYF. CDR3 DNA sequence: TGTGCCTGGGGGAGCGGGAGGGGTCAAGAGACCCAGTACTTC. The full variable domain, its missing parts supplied by reference TRBV30 and TRBJ2-5, is SQTIHQWPATLVQPVGSPLSLECTVEGTSNPNLYWYRQAAGRGLQLLFYSVGIGQISSEVPQNLSASRPQDRQFILSSKKLLLSDSGFYLCAWGSGRGQETQYFGPGTRLLVL.

The chain is built from TRBV6-1 and TRBJ2-1; 9 bases are shared with TRBD1. Germline CDR1 is MNHNS and CDR2 is SASEGT. The CDR3 sequence is 15 residues long. After removal of 6 bases from V and 4 bases from J, the junction contained 7 bases not matched to a gene. CDR3 in DNA: TGTGCCAGCAGCCCAAGCGGGACAGGGTACAATGAGCAGTTCTTC. Translation: CASSPSGTGYNEQFF.

The chain has TRBV6-5 and TRBJ2-5; TRBD2 aligns across 9 bases. Germline loops: CDR1 MNHEY, CDR2 SVGAGI. The CDR3 length is 14 residues. The V and J ends lost 2 bases and 4 bases, in that order; junction bases with no gene match: 2. CDR3 coding DNA: TGTGCCAGCAGTTACGGCGGGAGGGGAGAGACCCAGTACTTC. It translates to CASSYGGRGETQYF.

The gene calls are TRBV2 and TRBJ1-1, with D perhaps TRBD1 (6 bases). The CDR3 totals 15 residues. V lost 3 bases to trimming and J lost 4 bases, with 15 bases between them. The germline CDR1 and CDR2 sequences are SNHLY and FYNNEI. The CDR3 nucleotides are TGTGCCAGCAGTGACCACAGGGAATGGAGCACTGAAGCTTTCTTT. Translation gives CASSDHREWSTEAFF.

The rearrangement joins TRBV28 to TRBJ1-3; maybe TRBD1 (5 bases). The CDR3 contains 14 residues. V dropped 6 bases and J dropped 8 bases, with 17 bases sitting between them. Per germline, CDR1 MDHEN and CDR2 SYDVKM. The CDR3 sequence: CASSPGGLEDTIYF. CDR3 nucleotides: TGTGCCAGCAGCCCGGGGGGGTTGGAAGACACCATATATTTT.

V usage is TRBV19 and J usage is TRBJ2-5, with D perhaps TRBD2 (5 bases). The CDR3 runs to 15 residues. The germline V gene has CDR1 LNHDA and CDR2 SQIVND (reference sequence). V lost 6 bases to trimming and J lost 2 bases, with 16 bases between them. CDR3 in amino acids: CASRPTSAVQETQYF. CDR3 in DNA: TGTGCCAGTAGGCCCACATCAGCGGTACAAGAGACCCAGTACTTC.

The chain joins TRBV28 to TRBJ2-6; D gene ambiguous. The germline gives CDR1 MDHEN, CDR2 SYDVKM. V was cut by 4 bases and J by 0 bases, with 10 bases left in between. CDR3 length: 16 residues. CDR3 protein: CASSWSPHSGANVLTF. For the CDR3, the DNA is TGTGCCAGCAGTTGGAGTCCTCACTCTGGGGCCAACGTCCTGACTTTC.

This sequence joins TRBV18 and TRBJ1-2, with a tentative D call TRBD1 (6 bases). The V gene's germline CDR1 is KGHSH and CDR2 LQKENI. V shed 2 bases and J shed 5 bases, with 12 bases lying between them. The CDR3 totals 14 residues. Here the CDR3 reads CASSPIRQDYGYTF. The DNA for the CDR3 is TGTGCCAGCTCACCAATACGACAGGATTATGGCTACACCTTC.

CDR3 bases: TGTGCCAGCAGCTTGGGCACAGGGGGCCTCTACGAGCAGTACTTC. Its protein is CASSLGTGGLYEQYF. The chain uses TRBV5-5 and TRBJ2-7, with TRBD1 identical over 9 bases. CDR3 size: 15 residues. Germline V gene lookup returns CDR1 SGHKS and CDR2 YYEKEE (reference sequence). V trimming: 0 bases; J trimming: 3 bases; junction bases outside the gene matches: 4.

The chain couples TRBV29-1 to TRBJ2-3; D may be TRBD2 (5 bases). V was pared by 1 base and J by 6 bases, with 17 bases between. The CDR3 consists of 15 residues. Germline CDR1 SQVTM, CDR2 ANQGSEA. The CDR3 DNA reads TGCAGCGTTGAAGGGGGAGCCAGTCCGATGGATACGCAGTATTTT. It yields the protein CSVEGGASPMDTQYF.

The chain carries TRBV6-5 and TRBJ2-3, with D unclear. This CDR3 region has 15 residues. The V and J ends lost 9 bases and 1 base respectively, with 17 bases between them. Germline V gene sequence: CDR1 MNHEY, CDR2 SVGAGI. CDR3 bases: TGTGCCAGAAAGAGAGAGCGCCTAGGCACAGATACGCAGTATTTT. Protein sequence: CARKRERLGTDTQYF.

This rearrangement joins TRBV19 to TRBJ2-1; no definite D call. This CDR3 has 14 residues. Germline loops: CDR1 LNHDA, CDR2 SQIVND (reference sequence). V gave up 4 bases and J gave up 0 bases, with 7 bases separating them. CDR3 in amino acids: CASSTSTSYNEQFF. The CDR3 coding sequence is TGTGCCAGTAGTACCTCTACCTCCTACAATGAGCAGTTCTTC.

This sequence joins TRBV13 and TRBJ2-5; no clear D gene. The DNA end is a closer match to TRBJ2-7, so the J assignment may be wrong. CDR3 size: 14 residues. Germline V lookup: CDR1 PRHDT, CDR2 FYEKMQ (reference sequence). The CDR3 here is CASSLLLSSYEQYF. The CDR3 nucleotides are TGTGCCAGCAGCTTATTACTGAGCTCCTACGAGCAGTACTTC.